This TCR beta chain was sequenced in a study of Ad26.COV2.S vaccination and SARS-CoV-2 variants. This clone was detected a few times. Trimming cost V 1 base and J 5 bases, with 5 bases left between them. CDR3 size: 13 residues. The germline V gene encodes CDR1 LNHDA and CDR2 SQIVND (reference sequence). Specified treatment: roughly 19 received Ad26.COV2.S at low or high dose, single or two shots; several received placebo; per-sample allocation not given. Vaccine and placebo recipients were sampled on day 63 after the first injection. Some clones are missing from TCRdb's copy, which holds only in-frame ones; the method was immunoSEQ multiplex PCR. The profile shows about 350,000 clones, around 89% of them singletons.

The J gene is TRBJ2-2, the V gene TRBV19; D not resolved. The sequence was collected from a person between 18 and 60 years old who received the Ad26.COV2.S COVID-19 vaccine or a placebo. The sequencing here drew on peripheral blood, taken in a trial of Ad26.COV2.S vaccine versus placebo. The CDR3, as DNA: TGTGCCAGTAGTATAGGTTTGACCGGGGAGCTGTTTTTT. It encodes CASSIGLTGELFF. Together with reference TRBV19 and TRBJ2-2, the CDR3 gives the full variable domain: DGGITQSPKYLFRKEGQNVTLSCEQNLNHDAMYWYRQDPGQGLRLIYYSQIVNDFQKGDIAEGYSVSREKKESFPLTVTSAQKNPTAFYLCASSIGLTGELFFGEGSRLTVL.